The entry that follows covers one T cell receptor (beta chain) sequence. This specimen comes from a study of identical twins. Germline lookup yields CDR1 SGHAT and CDR2 FQNNGV. V was clipped by 2 bases and J by 10 bases, with 13 bases between them. The CDR3 spans 13 residues. Via MiXCR, TCRdb re-called the 5' RACE reads, giving one row per CDR3 protein. The data show a few hundred thousand distinct CDR3 sequences, roughly 20% seen once. The sequenced sample was naive T cells sorted from blood. This receptor was taken from a man over 45 in good health. The rearrangement joins TRBV11-2 to TRBJ2-3, with D perhaps given as TRBD1 or TRBD2 (6 bases each). The CDR3 DNA reads TGTGCCAGCAGCTTACTAACGGGGGCGGCGCAGTATTTT. It encodes CASSLLTGAAQYF.